Detailed here is one T cell receptor (beta chain). Caucasian individuals from Russia who were healthy and aged roughly 6 to 95 acted as donors. The authors ran a second PCR of about 6 to 11 cycles using a sample-barcoded 5' primer and a J-beta primer mix. Via MiXCR, TCRdb re-called the 5' RACE reads, giving one row per CDR3 protein. The data hold about 1,400,000 distinct CDR3 sequences, with 35% to 45% observed a single time. The sample originates from a study of blood T cells in healthy people across ages. V was clipped by 0 bases and J by 4 bases, with 12 bases between them. Germline values: CDR1 ENHRY, CDR2 SYGVKD. The CDR3 loop spans 15 amino acids.

This chain uses TRBV10-3 with TRBJ1-1; D is perhaps TRBD1 (5 bases). The sample consisted of blood. The TCR originated in a young woman in good health. CDR3 in amino acids: CAISESGGLGTEAFF. CDR3 coding DNA: TGTGCCATCAGTGAGTCTGGGGGACTTGGCACTGAAGCTTTCTTT.